Listed here are 4 T cell receptor beta chains from one sample, sequenced in a study of cytomegalovirus exposure and HLA in healthy donors. Both 60 Vbeta primers and 13 Jbeta primers went into the PCR. Profiling relied on immunoSEQ multiplex PCR, and the TCRdb table lists in-frame clones only, not all of them. This table has roughly 130,000 clones, under 80% appearing once. The specimen sequenced was PBMCs. The receptor source for this set is a woman aged 50 to 65 in good health and CMV-seropositive.

J is TRBJ2-3 and V is TRBV5-4, with TRBD2 matching over 9 bases. This CDR3 has 15 residues. The V segment lost 1 base and the J segment 4 bases; nucleotides outside the gene matches: 4. Germline V lookup: CDR1 SGHNT, CDR2 YYREEE (reference sequence). In DNA, the CDR3 is TGTGCCAGCAGCTTGATGGGCGGGGGGGCAGATACGCAGTATTTT. Residues: CASSLMGGGADTQYF.

The chain carries TRBV19 and TRBJ1-6; a possible D gene is TRBD1 (6 bases). Germline V lookup: CDR1 LNHDA, CDR2 SQIVND (reference sequence). V was cut by 5 bases and J by 3 bases, with 11 bases left in between. This CDR3 has 15 residues. The CDR3 nucleotides are TGTGCCAGTAGTCCCGGACAGTACTATAATTCACCCCTCCACTTT. Its translation: CASSPGQYYNSPLHF.

The V call is TRBV6-6, the J call TRBJ2-5, with 7 bases lining up with TRBD2. The CDR3 runs 14 residues. CDR1 MNHNY and CDR2 SVGAGI come from the germline V gene (reference sequence). Germline trimming cut 7 bases from V and 5 bases from J; bases unmatched to any gene: 10. The CDR3 protein is CASIRDYGGETQYF. The CDR3 DNA reads as TGTGCCAGCATTAGGGACTACGGGGGGGAGACCCAGTACTTC.

The chain has TRBV30 and TRBJ1-3; D remains unclear. The V end was cut by 2 bases, the J end by 0 bases, with 8 bases between. Germline V gene data show CDR1 as GTSNPN and CDR2 as SVGIG (reference sequence). CDR3 length: 14 amino acids. Here the CDR3 DNA reads TGTGCCTGGAGTTCCGTCTACTCTGGAAACACCATATATTTT. Translating gives CAWSSVYSGNTIYF.